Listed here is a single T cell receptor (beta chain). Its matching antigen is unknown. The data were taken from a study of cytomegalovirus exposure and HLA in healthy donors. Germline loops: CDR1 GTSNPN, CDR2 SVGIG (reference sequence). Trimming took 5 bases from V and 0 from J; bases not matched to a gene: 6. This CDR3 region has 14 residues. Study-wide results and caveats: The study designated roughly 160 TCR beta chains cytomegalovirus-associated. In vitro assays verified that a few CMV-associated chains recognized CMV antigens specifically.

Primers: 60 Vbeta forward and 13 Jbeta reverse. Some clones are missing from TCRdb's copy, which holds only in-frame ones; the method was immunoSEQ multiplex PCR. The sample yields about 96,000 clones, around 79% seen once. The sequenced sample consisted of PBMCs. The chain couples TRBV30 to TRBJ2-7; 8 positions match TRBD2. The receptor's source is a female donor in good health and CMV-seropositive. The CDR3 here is CAWGGAGGSYEQYF. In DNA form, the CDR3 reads TGTGCCTGGGGGGGGGCGGGAGGCTCCTACGAGCAGTACTTC.